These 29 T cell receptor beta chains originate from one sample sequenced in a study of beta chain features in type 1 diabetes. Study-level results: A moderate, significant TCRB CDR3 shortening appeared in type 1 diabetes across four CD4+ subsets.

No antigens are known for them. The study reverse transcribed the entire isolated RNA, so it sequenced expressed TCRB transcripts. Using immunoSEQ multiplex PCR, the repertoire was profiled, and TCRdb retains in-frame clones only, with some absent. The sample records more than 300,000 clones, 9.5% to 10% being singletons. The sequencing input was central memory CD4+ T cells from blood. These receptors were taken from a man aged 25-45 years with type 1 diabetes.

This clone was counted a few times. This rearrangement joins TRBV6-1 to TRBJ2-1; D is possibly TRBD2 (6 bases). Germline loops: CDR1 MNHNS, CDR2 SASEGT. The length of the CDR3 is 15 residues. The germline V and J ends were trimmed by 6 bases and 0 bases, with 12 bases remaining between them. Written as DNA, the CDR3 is TGTGCCAGCAGGGAGGGTTTAACCTCCTACAATGAGCAGTTCTTC. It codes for CASREGLTSYNEQFF.

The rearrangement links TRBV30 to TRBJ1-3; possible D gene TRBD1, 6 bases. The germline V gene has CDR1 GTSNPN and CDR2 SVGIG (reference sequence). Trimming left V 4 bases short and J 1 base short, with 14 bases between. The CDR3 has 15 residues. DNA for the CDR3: TGTGCCTGGACCGATTTAGGGGGTTCTGGAAACACCATATATTTT. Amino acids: CAWTDLGGSGNTIYF.

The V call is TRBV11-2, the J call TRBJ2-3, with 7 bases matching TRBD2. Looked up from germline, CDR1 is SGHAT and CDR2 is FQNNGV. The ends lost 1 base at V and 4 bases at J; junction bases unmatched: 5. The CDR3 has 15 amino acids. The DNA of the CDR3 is TGTGCCAGCAGCTTAGCTAGCGGAAGGGCAGATACGCAGTATTTT. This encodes CASSLASGRADTQYF.

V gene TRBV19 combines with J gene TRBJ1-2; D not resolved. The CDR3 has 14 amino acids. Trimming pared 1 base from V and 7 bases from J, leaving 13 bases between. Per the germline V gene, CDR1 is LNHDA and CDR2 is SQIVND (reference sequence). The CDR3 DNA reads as TGTGCCAGTAGTATAGCGGCAGGCTGGAGTGGCTACACCTTC. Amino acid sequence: CASSIAAGWSGYTF. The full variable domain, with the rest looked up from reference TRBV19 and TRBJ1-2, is DGGITQSPKYLFRKEGQNVTLSCEQNLNHDAMYWYRQDPGQGLRLIYYSQIVNDFQKGDIAEGYSVSREKKESFPLTVTSAQKNPTAFYLCASSIAAGWSGYTFGSGTRLTVV.

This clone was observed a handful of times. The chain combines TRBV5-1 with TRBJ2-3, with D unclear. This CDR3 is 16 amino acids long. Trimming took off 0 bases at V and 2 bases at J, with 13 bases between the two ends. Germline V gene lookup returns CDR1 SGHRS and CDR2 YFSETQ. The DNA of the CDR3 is TGCGCCAGCAGCTTGGTGTCACCGGACCCCACAGATACGCAGTATTTT. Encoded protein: CASSLVSPDPTDTQYF.

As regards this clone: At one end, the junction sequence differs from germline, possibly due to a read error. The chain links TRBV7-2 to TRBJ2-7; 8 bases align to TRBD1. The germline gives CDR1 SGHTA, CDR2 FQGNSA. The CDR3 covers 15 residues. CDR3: CASSQDWTGTYEQYF. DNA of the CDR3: TGCGCCAGCAGCCAAGATTGGACAGGGACCTACGAGCAGTACTTC.

CDR3 bases: TGTGCCAGCAGCTTCGGGGCCGGACAAGAGACCCAGTACTTC. It codes for CASSFGAGQETQYF. V and J are TRBV5-8 and TRBJ2-5; the D gene could be TRBD1 or TRBD2 (5 bases each). Trimming left V 2 bases short and J 2 bases short, with 10 bases between. The CDR3 spans 14 residues. Germline V lookup: CDR1 SGHTS, CDR2 YDEGEE.

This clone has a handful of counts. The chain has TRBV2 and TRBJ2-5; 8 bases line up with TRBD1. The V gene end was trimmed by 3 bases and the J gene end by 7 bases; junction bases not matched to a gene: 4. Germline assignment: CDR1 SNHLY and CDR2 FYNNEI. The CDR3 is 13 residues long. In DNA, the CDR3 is TGTGCCAGCAGTGACAGGGGGCCTGGGACCCAGTACTTC. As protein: CASSDRGPGTQYF.

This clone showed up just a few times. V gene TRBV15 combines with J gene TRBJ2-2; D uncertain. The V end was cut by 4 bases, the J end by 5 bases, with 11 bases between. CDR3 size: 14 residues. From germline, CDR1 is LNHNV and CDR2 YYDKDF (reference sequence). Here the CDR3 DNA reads TGTGCCACCAGCACCGACATTAATACCGGGGAGCTGTTTTTT. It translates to CATSTDINTGELFF.

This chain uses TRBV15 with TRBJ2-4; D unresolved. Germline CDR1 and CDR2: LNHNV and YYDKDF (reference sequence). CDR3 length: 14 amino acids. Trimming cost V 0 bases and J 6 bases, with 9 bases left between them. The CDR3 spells CATSRDAVTNIQYF. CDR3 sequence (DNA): TGTGCCACCAGCAGAGATGCAGTAACAAACATTCAGTACTTC.

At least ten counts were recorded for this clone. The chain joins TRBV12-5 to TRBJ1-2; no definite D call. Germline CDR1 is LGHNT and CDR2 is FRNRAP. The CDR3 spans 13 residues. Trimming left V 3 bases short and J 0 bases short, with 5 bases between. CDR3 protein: CASGFDSNYGYTF. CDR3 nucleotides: TGTGCTAGTGGTTTTGATTCTAACTATGGCTACACCTTC.

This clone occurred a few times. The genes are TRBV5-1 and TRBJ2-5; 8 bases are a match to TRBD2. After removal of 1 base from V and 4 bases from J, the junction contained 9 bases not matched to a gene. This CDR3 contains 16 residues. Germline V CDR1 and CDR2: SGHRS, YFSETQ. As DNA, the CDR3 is TGCGCCAGCAGCTTGAGCACGGGAGGGCCATCAGAGACCCAGTACTTC. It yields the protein CASSLSTGGPSETQYF.

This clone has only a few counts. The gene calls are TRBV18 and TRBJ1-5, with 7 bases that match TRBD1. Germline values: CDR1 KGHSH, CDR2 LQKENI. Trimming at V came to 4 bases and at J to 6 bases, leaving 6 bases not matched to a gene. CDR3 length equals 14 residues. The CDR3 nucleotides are TGTGCCAGCTCACAGGGAGGGGGCGGTCAGCCCCAGCATTTT. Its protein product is CASSQGGGGQPQHF.

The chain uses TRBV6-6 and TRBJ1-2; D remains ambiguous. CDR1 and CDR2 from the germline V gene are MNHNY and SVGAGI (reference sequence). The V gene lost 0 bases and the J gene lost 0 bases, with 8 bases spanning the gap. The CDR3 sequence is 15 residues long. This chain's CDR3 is CASSYSATANYGYTF. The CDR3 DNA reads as TGTGCCAGCAGTTACTCGGCAACAGCTAACTATGGCTACACCTTC.

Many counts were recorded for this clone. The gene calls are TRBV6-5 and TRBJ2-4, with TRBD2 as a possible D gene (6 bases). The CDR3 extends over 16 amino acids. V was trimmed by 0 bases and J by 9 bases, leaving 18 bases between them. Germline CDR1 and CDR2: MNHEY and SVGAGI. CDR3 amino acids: CASSYSSMGGPTIQYF. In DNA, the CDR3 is TGTGCCAGCAGTTACTCGAGTATGGGAGGCCCTACCATTCAGTACTTC.

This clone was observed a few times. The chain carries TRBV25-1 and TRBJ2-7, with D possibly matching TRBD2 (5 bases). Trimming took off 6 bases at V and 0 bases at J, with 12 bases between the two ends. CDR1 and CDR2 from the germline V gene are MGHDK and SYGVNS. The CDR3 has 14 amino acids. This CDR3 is CASSADWNSYEQYF. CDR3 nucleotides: TGTGCCAGCAGCGCGGACTGGAACTCCTACGAGCAGTACTTC.

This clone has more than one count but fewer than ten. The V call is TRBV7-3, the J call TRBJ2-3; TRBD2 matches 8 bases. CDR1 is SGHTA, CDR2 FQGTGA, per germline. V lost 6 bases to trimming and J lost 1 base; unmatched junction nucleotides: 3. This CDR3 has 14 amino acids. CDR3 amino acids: CASRVAGRTDTQYF. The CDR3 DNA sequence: TGTGCCAGCAGAGTAGCGGGACGCACAGATACGCAGTATTTT.

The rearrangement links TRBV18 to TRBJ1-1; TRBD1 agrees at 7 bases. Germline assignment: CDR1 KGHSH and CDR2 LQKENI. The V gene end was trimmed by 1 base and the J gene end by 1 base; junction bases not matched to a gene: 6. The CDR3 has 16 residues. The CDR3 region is CASSPQRQGSNTEAFF. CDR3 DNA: TGTGCCAGCTCACCACAGAGACAGGGTTCGAACACTGAAGCTTTCTTT.

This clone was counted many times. CDR3 loop: CASSLGLAGAGANVLTF. DNA of the CDR3: TGTGCCAGCAGCTTGGGACTAGCGGGAGCTGGGGCCAACGTCCTGACTTTC. The chain employs TRBV9 and TRBJ2-6, with 14 bases identical to TRBD2. CDR1 and CDR2 from the germline V gene are SGDLS and YYNGEE. This CDR3 has 17 amino acids. The J segment lost 2 bases and the V segment lost 4 bases, leaving 2 bases of the junction unmatched.

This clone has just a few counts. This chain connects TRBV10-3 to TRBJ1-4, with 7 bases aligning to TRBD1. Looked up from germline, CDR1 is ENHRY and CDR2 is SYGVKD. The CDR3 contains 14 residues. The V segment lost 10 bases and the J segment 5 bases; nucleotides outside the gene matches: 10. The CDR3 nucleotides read TGTGCCAGCCGAAAAACAGGGGAAAATGAAAAACTGTTTTTT. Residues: CASRKTGENEKLFF.

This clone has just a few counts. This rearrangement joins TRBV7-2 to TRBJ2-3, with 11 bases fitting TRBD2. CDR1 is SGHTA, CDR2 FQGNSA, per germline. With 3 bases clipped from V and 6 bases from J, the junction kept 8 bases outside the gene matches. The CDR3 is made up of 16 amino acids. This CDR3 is CASSLEGASGRDTQYF. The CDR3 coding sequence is TGTGCCAGCAGCTTGGAGGGCGCTAGCGGGAGGGATACGCAGTATTTT.

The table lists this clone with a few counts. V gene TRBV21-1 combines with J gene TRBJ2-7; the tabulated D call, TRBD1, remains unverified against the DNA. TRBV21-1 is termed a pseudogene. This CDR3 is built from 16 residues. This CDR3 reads CASSNLQGDKSYEQYF. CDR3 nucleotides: TGTGCCAGCAGCAATCTACAGGGGGATAAATCCTACGAGCAGTACTTC.

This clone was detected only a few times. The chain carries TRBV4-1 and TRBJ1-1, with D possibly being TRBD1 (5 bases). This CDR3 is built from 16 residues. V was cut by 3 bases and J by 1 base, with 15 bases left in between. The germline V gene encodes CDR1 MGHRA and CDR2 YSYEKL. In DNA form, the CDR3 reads TGCGCCAGCAGCCAGATCCGACTACAGGAGAACACTGAAGCTTTCTTT. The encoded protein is CASSQIRLQENTEAFF.

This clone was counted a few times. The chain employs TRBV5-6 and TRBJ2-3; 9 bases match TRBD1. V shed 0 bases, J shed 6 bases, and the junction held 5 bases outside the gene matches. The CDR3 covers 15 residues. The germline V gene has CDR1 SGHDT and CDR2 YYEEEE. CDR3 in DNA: TGTGCCAGCAGCTTGGGGGACAGGGTAACGGATACGCAGTATTTT. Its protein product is CASSLGDRVTDTQYF.

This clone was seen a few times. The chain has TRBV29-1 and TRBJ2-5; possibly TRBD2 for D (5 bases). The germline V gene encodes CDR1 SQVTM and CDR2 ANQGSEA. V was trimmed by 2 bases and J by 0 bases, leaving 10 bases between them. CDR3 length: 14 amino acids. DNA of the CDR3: TGCAGCGTTGAACCGACTAACCACCAAGAGACCCAGTACTTC. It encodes CSVEPTNHQETQYF.

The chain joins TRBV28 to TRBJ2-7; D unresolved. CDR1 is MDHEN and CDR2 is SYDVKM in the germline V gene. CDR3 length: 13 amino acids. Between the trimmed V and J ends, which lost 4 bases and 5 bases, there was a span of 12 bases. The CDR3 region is CASSYSWANEQYF. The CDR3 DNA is TGTGCCAGCAGTTACAGTTGGGCGAACGAGCAGTACTTC.

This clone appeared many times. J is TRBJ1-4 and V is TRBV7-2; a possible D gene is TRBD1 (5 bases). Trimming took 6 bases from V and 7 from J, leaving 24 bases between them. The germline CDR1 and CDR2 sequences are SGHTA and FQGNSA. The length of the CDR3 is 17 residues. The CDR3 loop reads CASSFNVGAGRGEKLFF. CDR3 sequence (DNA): TGTGCCAGCAGTTTTAATGTAGGGGCTGGTCGCGGTGAAAAACTGTTTTTT.

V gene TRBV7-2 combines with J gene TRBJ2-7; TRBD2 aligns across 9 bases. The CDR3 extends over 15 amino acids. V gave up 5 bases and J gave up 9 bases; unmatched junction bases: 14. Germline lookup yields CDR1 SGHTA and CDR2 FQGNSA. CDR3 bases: TGTGCCAGCAGCCGTAGCGGGAGCGATATGGGAAGGCAGTACTTC. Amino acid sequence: CASSRSGSDMGRQYF.

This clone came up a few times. The DNA of the CDR3 is TGTGCCAGCAGCGCAGGTGGGGTTCTCACAGATACGCAGTATTTT. It codes for CASSAGGVLTDTQYF. V gene TRBV9 combines with J gene TRBJ2-3; D uncertain. The CDR3 has 15 residues. The ends were cut back, 3 bases at V and 2 bases at J, with 13 bases in the middle. The germline V gene encodes CDR1 SGDLS and CDR2 YYNGEE.